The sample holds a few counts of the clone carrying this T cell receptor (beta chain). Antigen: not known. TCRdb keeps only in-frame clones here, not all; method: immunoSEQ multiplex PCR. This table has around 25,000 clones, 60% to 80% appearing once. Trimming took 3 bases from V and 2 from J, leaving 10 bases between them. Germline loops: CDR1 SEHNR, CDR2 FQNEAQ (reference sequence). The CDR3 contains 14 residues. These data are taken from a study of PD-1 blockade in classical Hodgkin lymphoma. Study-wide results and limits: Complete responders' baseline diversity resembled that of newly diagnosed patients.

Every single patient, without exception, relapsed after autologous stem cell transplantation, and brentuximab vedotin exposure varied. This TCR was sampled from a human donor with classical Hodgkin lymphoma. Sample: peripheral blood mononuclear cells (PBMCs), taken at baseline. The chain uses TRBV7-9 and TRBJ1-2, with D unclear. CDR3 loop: CASSFVGNNYGYTF. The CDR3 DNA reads TGTGCCAGCAGCTTTGTCGGCAACAACTATGGCTACACCTTC.